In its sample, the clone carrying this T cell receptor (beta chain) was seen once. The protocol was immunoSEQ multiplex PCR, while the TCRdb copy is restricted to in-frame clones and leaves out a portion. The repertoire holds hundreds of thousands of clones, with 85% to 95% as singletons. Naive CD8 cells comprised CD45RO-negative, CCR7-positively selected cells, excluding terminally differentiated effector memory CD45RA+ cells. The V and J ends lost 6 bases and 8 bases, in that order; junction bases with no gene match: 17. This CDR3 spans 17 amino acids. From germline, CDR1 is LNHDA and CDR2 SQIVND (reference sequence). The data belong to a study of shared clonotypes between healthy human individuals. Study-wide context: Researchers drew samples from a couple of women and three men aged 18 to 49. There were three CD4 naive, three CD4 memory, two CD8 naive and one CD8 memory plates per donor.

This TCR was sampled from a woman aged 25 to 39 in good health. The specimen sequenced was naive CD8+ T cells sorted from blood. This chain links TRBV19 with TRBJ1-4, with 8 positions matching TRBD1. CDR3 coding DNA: TGTGCCAGTAGACCGCAGGGGGCGAGCTTGCCTGAAGAAAAACTGTTTTTT. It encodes CASRPQGASLPEEKLFF.